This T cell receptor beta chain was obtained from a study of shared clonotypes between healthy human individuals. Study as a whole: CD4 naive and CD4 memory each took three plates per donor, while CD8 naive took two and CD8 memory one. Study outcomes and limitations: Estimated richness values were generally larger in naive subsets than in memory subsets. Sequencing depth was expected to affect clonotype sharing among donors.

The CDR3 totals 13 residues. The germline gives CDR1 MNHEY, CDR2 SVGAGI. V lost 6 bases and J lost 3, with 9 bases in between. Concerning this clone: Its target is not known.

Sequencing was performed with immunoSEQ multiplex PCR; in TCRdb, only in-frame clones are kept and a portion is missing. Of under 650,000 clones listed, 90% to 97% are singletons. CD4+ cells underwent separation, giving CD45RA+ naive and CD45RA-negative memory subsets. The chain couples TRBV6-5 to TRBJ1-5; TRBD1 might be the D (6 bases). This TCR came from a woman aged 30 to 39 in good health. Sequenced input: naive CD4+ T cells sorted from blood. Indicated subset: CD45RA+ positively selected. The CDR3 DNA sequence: TGTGCCAGCAGCAGGGACACCAATCAGCCCCAGCATTTT. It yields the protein CASSRDTNQPQHF.